This T cell receptor (beta chain) originates from a study of blood T cell repertoires in COVID-19. The table came from immunoSEQ multiplex PCR; TCRdb's copy has only in-frame clones and leaves some out. The sample consists of 65,000 to 90,000 clones, 91% of them appearing once. Germline CDR1 is SGHVS and CDR2 is FNYEAQ. This CDR3 comprises 14 residues. Trimming removed 8 bases from V and 2 bases from J, with 13 bases in between. The sequenced material came from peripheral blood. J is TRBJ2-1 and V is TRBV7-6; perhaps TRBD1 as D (6 bases). This receptor was obtained from a human donor in a cohort sampled during active COVID-19. CDR3 sequence (DNA): TGTGCCAGCGGGTCGACAGGAGCCTACAATGAGCAGTTCTTC. Protein: CASGSTGAYNEQFF.